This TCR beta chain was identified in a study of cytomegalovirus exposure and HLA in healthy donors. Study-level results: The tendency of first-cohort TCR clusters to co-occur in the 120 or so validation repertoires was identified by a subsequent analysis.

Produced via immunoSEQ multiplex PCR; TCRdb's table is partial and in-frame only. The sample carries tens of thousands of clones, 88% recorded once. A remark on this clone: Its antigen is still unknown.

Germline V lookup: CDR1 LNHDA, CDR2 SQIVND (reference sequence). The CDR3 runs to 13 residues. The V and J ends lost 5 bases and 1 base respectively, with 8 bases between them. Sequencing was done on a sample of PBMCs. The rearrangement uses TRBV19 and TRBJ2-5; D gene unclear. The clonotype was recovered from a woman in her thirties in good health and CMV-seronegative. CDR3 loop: CASSVESQETQYF. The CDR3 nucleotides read TGTGCCAGTAGTGTCGAGAGCCAAGAGACCCAGTACTTC.